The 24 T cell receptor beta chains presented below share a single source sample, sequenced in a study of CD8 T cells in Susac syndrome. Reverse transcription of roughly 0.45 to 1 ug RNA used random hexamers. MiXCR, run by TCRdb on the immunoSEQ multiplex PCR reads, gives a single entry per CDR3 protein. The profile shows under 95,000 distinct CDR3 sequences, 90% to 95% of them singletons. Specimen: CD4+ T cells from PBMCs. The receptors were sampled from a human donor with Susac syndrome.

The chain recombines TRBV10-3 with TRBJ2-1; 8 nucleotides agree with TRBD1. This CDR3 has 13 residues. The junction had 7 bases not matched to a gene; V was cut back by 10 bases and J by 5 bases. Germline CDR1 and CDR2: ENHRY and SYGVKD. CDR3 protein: CATWTGPNNEQFF. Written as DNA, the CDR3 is TGTGCCACTTGGACAGGGCCCAACAATGAGCAGTTCTTC.

This CDR3 reads CSGGQGAVGYNEQFF. The CDR3 DNA sequence: TGCAGCGGCGGACAGGGGGCCGTCGGCTACAATGAGCAGTTCTTC. V and J are TRBV29-1 and TRBJ2-1, with 11 bases that match TRBD1. Germline V gene data show CDR1 as SQVTM and CDR2 as ANQGSEA. V lost 7 bases, J lost 3 bases, and 8 bases stayed unmatched. CDR3 length equals 15 residues.

In DNA, the CDR3 is TGTGCCAGTAGGATCTATTTTAGCACAGATACGCAGTATTTT. It specifies CASRIYFSTDTQYF. V usage is TRBV19 and J usage is TRBJ2-3, with D uncertain. The CDR3 covers 14 residues. Germline CDR1 and CDR2: LNHDA and SQIVND (reference sequence). Trimming pared 6 bases from V and 0 bases from J, leaving 10 bases between.

CDR3 sequence reads: CAWSAGSLQPQHF. The CDR3, as DNA: TGTGCCTGGAGTGCAGGATCCCTCCAGCCCCAGCATTTT. The J gene is TRBJ1-5, the V gene TRBV30; D is undetermined. Germline assignment: CDR1 GTSNPN and CDR2 SVGIG (reference sequence). V was shortened by 1 base and J by 7 bases, with 11 bases between the two germline ends. There are 13 residues in the CDR3. Full variable domain (remainder filled in from reference TRBV30 and TRBJ1-5): SQTIHQWPATLVQPVGSPLSLECTVEGTSNPNLYWYRQAAGRGLQLLFYSVGIGQISSEVPQNLSASRPQDRQFILSSKKLLLSDSGFYLCAWSAGSLQPQHFGDGTRLSIL.

This chain's CDR3 is CASSEAQWTGEGEQFF. CDR3 in DNA: TGTGCCAGCAGTGAAGCGCAGTGGACAGGGGAGGGTGAGCAGTTCTTC. The rearrangement uses TRBV2 and TRBJ2-1; 9 bases match TRBD1. The CDR3 totals 16 residues. Germline V gene data show CDR1 as SNHLY and CDR2 as FYNNEI. The V gene end was trimmed by 0 bases and the J gene end by 9 bases; junction bases not matched to a gene: 9.

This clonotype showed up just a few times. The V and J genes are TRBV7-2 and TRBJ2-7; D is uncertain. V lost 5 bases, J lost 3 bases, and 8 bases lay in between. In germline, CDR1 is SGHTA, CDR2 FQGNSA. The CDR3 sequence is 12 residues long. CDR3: CASSPDRYEQYF. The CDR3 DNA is TGTGCCAGCAGCCCGGATCGCTACGAGCAGTACTTC.

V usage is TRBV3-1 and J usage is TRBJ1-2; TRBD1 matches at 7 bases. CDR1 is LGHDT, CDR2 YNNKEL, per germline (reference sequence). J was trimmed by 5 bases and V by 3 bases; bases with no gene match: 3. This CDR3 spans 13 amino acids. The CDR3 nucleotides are TGTGCCAGCAGCCAGATACAGGGGTATGGCTACACCTTC. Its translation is CASSQIQGYGYTF.

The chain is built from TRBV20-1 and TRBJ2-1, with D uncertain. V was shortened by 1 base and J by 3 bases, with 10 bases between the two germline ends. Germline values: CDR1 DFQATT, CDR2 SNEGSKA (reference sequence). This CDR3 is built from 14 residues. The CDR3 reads CSARAARHYNEQFF. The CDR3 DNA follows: TGCAGTGCTAGAGCAGCCAGGCACTACAATGAGCAGTTCTTC.

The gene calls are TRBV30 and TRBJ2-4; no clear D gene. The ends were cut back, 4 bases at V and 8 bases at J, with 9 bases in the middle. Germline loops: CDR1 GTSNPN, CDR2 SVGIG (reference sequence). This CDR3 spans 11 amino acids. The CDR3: CAWKTGDIQYF. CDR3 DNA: TGTGCCTGGAAAACGGGTGACATTCAGTACTTC.

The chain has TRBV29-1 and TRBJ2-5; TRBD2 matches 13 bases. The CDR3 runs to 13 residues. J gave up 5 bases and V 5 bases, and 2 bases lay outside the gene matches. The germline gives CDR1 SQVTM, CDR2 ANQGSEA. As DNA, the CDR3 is TGCAGCGTTTTGACTAGCGGGGGGGAGACCCAGTACTTC. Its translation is CSVLTSGGETQYF.

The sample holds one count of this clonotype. CDR3 sequence: CASSQKADYQPQHF. The DNA for the CDR3 is TGTGCCAGCAGCCAAAAGGCAGATTATCAGCCCCAGCATTTT. The chain recombines TRBV7-2 with TRBJ1-5; D not certain. V lost 5 bases and J 5 bases, leaving 13 bases between the germline ends. Germline lookup yields CDR1 SGHTA and CDR2 FQGNSA. The CDR3 is 14 residues long.

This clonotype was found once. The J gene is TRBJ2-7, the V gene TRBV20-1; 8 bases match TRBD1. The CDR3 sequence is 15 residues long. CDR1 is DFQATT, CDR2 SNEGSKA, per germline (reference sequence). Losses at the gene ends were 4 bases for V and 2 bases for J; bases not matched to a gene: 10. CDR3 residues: CSATSMGQVTYEQYF. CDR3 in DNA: TGCAGTGCTACCTCAATGGGACAGGTTACCTACGAGCAGTACTTC.

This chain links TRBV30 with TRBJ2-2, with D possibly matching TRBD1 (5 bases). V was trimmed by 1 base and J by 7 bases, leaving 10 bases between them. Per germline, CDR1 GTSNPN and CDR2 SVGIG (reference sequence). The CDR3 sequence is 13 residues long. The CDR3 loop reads CAWSAGMVGELFF. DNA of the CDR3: TGTGCCTGGAGTGCAGGGATGGTCGGGGAGCTGTTTTTT.

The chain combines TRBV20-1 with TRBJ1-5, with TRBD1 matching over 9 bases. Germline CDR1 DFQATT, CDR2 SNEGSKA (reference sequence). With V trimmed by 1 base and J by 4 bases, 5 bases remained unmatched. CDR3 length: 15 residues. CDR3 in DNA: TGCAGTGCTAGAGGGACAGGGGTTCTTAATCAGCCCCAGCATTTT. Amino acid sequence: CSARGTGVLNQPQHF.

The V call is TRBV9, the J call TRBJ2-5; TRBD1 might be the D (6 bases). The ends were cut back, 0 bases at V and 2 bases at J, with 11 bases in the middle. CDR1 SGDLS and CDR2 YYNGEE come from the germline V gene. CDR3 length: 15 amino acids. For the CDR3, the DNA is TGTGCCAGCAGCGTAGGCGTAGGACAGCAAGAGACCCAGTACTTC. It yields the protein CASSVGVGQQETQYF.

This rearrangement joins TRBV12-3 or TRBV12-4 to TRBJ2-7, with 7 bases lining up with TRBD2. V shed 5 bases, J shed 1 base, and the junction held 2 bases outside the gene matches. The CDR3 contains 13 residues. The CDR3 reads CASSGRESYEQYF. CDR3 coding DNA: TGTGCCAGCAGTGGGAGGGAATCCTACGAGCAGTACTTC.

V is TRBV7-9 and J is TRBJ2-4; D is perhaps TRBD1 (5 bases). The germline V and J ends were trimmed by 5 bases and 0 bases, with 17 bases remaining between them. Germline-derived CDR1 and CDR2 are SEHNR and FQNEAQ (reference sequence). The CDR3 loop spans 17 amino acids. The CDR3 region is CASSPRLAGLAKNIQYF. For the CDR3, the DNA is TGTGCCAGCAGCCCCCGTTTGGCAGGGCTAGCCAAAAACATTCAGTACTTC.

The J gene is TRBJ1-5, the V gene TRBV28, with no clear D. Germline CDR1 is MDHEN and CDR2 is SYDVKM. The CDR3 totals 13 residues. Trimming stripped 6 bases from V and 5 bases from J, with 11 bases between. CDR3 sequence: CASSRDGDQPQHF. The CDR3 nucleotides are TGTGCCAGCAGCCGTGACGGAGATCAGCCCCAGCATTTT.

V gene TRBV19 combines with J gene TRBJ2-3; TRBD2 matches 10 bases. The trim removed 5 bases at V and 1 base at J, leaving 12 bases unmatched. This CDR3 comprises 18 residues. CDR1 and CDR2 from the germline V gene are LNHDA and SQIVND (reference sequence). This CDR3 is CASSPEPGLASRTDTQYF. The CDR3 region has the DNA TGTGCCAGTAGTCCAGAACCGGGACTAGCGTCTCGCACAGATACGCAGTATTTT.

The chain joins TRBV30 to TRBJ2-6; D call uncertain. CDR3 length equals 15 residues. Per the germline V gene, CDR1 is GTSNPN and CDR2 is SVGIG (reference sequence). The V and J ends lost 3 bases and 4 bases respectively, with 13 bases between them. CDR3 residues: CAWSRLWTGANVLTF. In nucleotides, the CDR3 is TGTGCCTGGAGCAGGCTATGGACCGGGGCCAACGTCCTGACTTTC.

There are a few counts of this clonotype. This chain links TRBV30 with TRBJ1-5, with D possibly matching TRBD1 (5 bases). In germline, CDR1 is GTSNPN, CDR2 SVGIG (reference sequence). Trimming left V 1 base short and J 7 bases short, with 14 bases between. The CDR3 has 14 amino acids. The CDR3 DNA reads TGTGCCTGGAGTGGGGACCCGGGAGGCCAGCCCCAGCATTTT. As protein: CAWSGDPGGQPQHF.

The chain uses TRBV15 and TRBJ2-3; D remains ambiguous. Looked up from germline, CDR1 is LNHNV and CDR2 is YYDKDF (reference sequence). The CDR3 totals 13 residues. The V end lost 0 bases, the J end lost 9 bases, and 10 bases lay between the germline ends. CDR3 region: CATSRDASLTQYF. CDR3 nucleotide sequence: TGTGCCACCAGCAGAGATGCCTCATTAACGCAGTATTTT.

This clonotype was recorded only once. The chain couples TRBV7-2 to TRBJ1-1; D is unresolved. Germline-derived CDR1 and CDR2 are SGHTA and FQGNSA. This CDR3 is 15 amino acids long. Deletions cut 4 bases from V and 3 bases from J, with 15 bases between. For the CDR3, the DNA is TGTGCCAGCAGCTCCGTCGGGCTCGGGGACACTGAAGCTTTCTTT. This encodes CASSSVGLGDTEAFF.

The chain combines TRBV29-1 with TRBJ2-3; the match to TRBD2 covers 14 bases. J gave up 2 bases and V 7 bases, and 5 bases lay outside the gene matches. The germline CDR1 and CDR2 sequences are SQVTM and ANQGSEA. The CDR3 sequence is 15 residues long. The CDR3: CSGRTSGGPTDTQYF. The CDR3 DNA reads TGCAGCGGACGGACTAGCGGGGGGCCCACAGATACGCAGTATTTT.